These 17 T cell receptor beta chains came from one sample sequenced in a study of blood T cell repertoires in COVID-19 (dated by TCRdb to 2020 to 2021). To prepare the library, the immunoSEQ multiplex PCR assay was applied. The source is immuneACCESS, and TCRdb retained only in-frame sequences with V and J called. Part of the clones is not carried over; for the studies checked, unresolved V genes explain less than half of this, and the remainder is unexplained. The sample data list just under 85,000 clones, and around four fifths of these were observed just once. The top ten constitute approximately 17% of the sample. Source material: peripheral blood. The receptors here all came from a woman aged 55-69 years with acute or convalescent COVID-19.

The chain combines TRBV7-2 with TRBJ1-1; maybe TRBD1 (5 bases). Germline CDR1 SGHTA, CDR2 FQGNSA. Trimming shortened V by 6 bases and J by 3 bases, and 14 bases separated the two germline ends. The CDR3 covers 14 residues. The CDR3 bases are TGTGCCAGCAGTTCCTCGGGGGATTACACTGAAGCTTTCTTT. Its translation: CASSSSGDYTEAFF.

This clone turned up a few times. The genes are TRBV24-1 and TRBJ2-2; 12 bases fit TRBD2. This CDR3 region has 17 residues. Germline V CDR1 and CDR2: KGHDR, SFDVKD. J gave up 4 bases and V 3 bases, and 5 bases lay outside the gene matches. The CDR3 sequence is CATSDLGTSGPTGELFF. The CDR3 bases are TGTGCCACCAGTGATCTGGGGACTAGCGGGCCCACCGGGGAGCTGTTTTTT.

This clone was recorded once. This chain links TRBV5-1 with TRBJ2-2; D is undetermined. Germline loops: CDR1 SGHRS, CDR2 YFSETQ. Trimming took off 5 bases at V and 4 bases at J, with 3 bases between the two ends. The CDR3 has 11 residues. The CDR3 nucleotides read TGCGCCAGCAGTCGCACCGGGGAGCTGTTTTTT. It specifies CASSRTGELFF.

The chain uses TRBV2 and TRBJ2-7; 7 nucleotides match TRBD2. This CDR3 is 12 amino acids long. V lost 5 bases to trimming and J lost 5 bases; unmatched junction nucleotides: 3. The germline V gene encodes CDR1 SNHLY and CDR2 FYNNEI. CDR3 loop: CASSLSGDEQYF. The CDR3, as DNA: TGTGCCAGCAGTCTGAGCGGGGACGAGCAGTACTTC.

The chain is built from TRBV11-3 and TRBJ2-2; 7 nucleotides line up with TRBD1. V was pared by 8 bases and J by 4 bases, with 10 bases of the junction left unmatched. The CDR3 length is 15 residues. The germline V gene has CDR1 SGHNT and CDR2 YENEEA. The CDR3, as DNA: TGTGCCAGCGGGCCCCGAGGGGGCATCACCGGGGAGCTGTTTTTT. Translated: CASGPRGGITGELFF.

The chain has TRBV19 and TRBJ2-1, with 9 nucleotides matching TRBD2. The junction had 7 bases not matched to a gene; V was cut back by 6 bases and J by 4 bases. The CDR3 spans 15 residues. CDR1 and CDR2 from the germline V gene are LNHDA and SQIVND (reference sequence). DNA for the CDR3: TGTGCCAGTAGCCTTTATAGCGGGAGTTACAATGAGCAGTTCTTC. It specifies CASSLYSGSYNEQFF.

This chain joins TRBV30 and TRBJ2-1; 8 nucleotides agree with TRBD1. The CDR3 spans 18 residues. V gave up 1 base and J gave up 6 bases; unmatched junction bases: 17. In germline, CDR1 is GTSNPN, CDR2 SVGIG (reference sequence). CDR3 bases: TGTGCCTGGAGTGGGGGGGTATACCGGGACAGGAATTTCAATGAGCAGTTCTTC. This encodes CAWSGGVYRDRNFNEQFF.

This chain uses TRBV3-1 (or the pseudogene TRBV3-2) with TRBJ1-2; 8 bases agree with TRBD1. J was trimmed by 4 bases and V by 2 bases; bases with no gene match: 6. The CDR3 runs to 15 residues. In germline, CDR1 is LGHDT, CDR2 YNNKEL (reference sequence). This CDR3 reads CASSQQDRGSYGYTF. CDR3 coding DNA: TGTGCCAGCAGCCAACAAGACAGGGGATCCTATGGCTACACCTTC.

The chain recombines TRBV11-3 with TRBJ1-1; unclear D gene. CDR3 length: 16 residues. V was shortened by 3 bases and J by 0 bases, with 14 bases between the two germline ends. Germline values: CDR1 SGHNT, CDR2 YENEEA. The CDR3 region has the DNA TGTGCCAGCAGCTTCGAGCAAGTAAGTTTGAACACTGAAGCTTTCTTT. Its translation: CASSFEQVSLNTEAFF.

This clone came up once. The J gene is TRBJ2-2, the V gene TRBV9, with D uncertain. V was clipped by 0 bases and J by 4 bases, with 10 bases between them. The CDR3 contains 15 residues. Germline V CDR1 and CDR2: SGDLS, YYNGEE. CDR3 nucleotide sequence: TGTGCCAGCAGCGTAGACGAGTCGGGCACCGGGGAGCTGTTTTTT. Amino acids: CASSVDESGTGELFF. Together with reference TRBV9 and TRBJ2-2, the CDR3 gives the full variable domain: DSGVTQTPKHLITATGQRVTLRCSPRSGDLSVYWYQQSLDQGLQFLIQYYNGEERAKGNILERFSAQQFPDLHSELNLSSLELGDSALYFCASSVDESGTGELFFGEGSRLTVL.

This chain links TRBV5-6 with TRBJ1-1; no firm D call. This CDR3 has 16 residues. Deletions cut 4 bases from V and 2 bases from J, with 18 bases between. CDR1 SGHDT and CDR2 YYEEEE come from the germline V gene. The CDR3 nucleotides are TGTGCCAGCAGCGAAATCGGGGTATGGGGTAACACTGAAGCTTTCTTT. This translates into CASSEIGVWGNTEAFF.

The chain uses TRBV7-9 and TRBJ1-4; TRBD1 agrees at 8 bases. CDR3 length: 15 amino acids. Germline V lookup: CDR1 SEHNR, CDR2 FQNEAQ (reference sequence). After removal of 4 bases from V and 0 bases from J, the junction contained 1 base not matched to a gene. CDR3 protein: CASSWGQATNEKLFF. The CDR3 DNA reads as TGTGCCAGCAGCTGGGGACAGGCAACTAATGAAAAACTGTTTTTT.

CDR3 sequence (DNA): TGTGCCAGCAGCTCCCCGGCGCGGGGGGCGGATGGAAACACCATATATTTT. Its translation is CASSSPARGADGNTIYF. The J gene is TRBJ1-3, the V gene TRBV5-4; D perhaps matches TRBD1 (6 bases). Germline V gene lookup returns CDR1 SGHNT and CDR2 YYREEE (reference sequence). The CDR3 has 17 amino acids. V lost 3 bases and J 3 bases, leaving 19 bases between the germline ends.

This chain uses TRBV6-5 with TRBJ1-4; 7 nucleotides agree with TRBD1. Looked up from germline, CDR1 is MNHEY and CDR2 is SVGAGI. This CDR3 has 13 amino acids. V shed 10 bases and J 3 bases; nucleotides not matched to a gene: 5. The CDR3 sequence is CAIGGTANEKLFF. CDR3 sequence (DNA): TGTGCCATCGGCGGGACAGCTAATGAAAAACTGTTTTTT.

V and J are TRBV10-3 and TRBJ2-3, with D hard to call. The V gene's germline CDR1 is ENHRY and CDR2 SYGVKD. V was clipped by 3 bases and J by 2 bases, with 3 bases between them. The CDR3 consists of 12 residues. The CDR3 nucleotides read TGTGCCATCAGTGACTTCACAGATACGCAGTATTTT. Protein: CAISDFTDTQYF.

This chain links TRBV5-1 with TRBJ1-1; possibly TRBD1 for D (6 bases). Germline CDR1 and CDR2: SGHRS and YFSETQ. The V gene lost 3 bases and the J gene lost 1 base, with 13 bases spanning the gap. This CDR3 contains 15 residues. The chain's CDR3 is CASSWGLDRNTEAFF. DNA for the CDR3: TGCGCCAGCAGCTGGGGGCTTGATAGGAACACTGAAGCTTTCTTT.

The chain links TRBV3-1 (or the pseudogene TRBV3-2) to TRBJ2-3, with TRBD2 matching 10 bases. The CDR3 covers 16 residues. The V gene's germline CDR1 is LGHDT and CDR2 YNNKEL (reference sequence). The V segment lost 3 bases and the J segment 6 bases; nucleotides outside the gene matches: 9. The DNA of the CDR3 is TGTGCCAGCAGCCAGGATAGCGGGGGGTGGGTTGATACGCAGTATTTT. Its protein product is CASSQDSGGWVDTQYF.